This TCR beta chain was recorded in a study of T cell repertoires in cytomegalovirus infection. As for the study in general: Based on public TCR beta signatures, there were indications of CMV infection and of a matching HLA type.

Germline loops: CDR1 SGHVS, CDR2 FNYEAQ. The CDR3 loop spans 16 amino acids. Trimming shortened V by 6 bases and J by 2 bases, and 19 bases separated the two germline ends. There are many counts of this clonotype. TCRdb used MiXCR to reprocess the reads, holding one entry per CDR3 protein. Altogether roughly 230,000 distinct CDR3 sequences are present, over 20% being singletons, with the ten largest covering roughly 18%. This receptor was identified in a human donor in good health (CMV status not recorded). Some clones in this sample may be carry-over from other donors' samples. The V and J genes are TRBV7-6 and TRBJ1-2; tentative D call: TRBD1 (5 bases). Sequencing input: CD8+ T cells from PBMCs. CDR3 bases: TGTGCCAGCAGTTCTGGATTCGGTGGGGACAACTATGGCTACACCTTC. Translating it yields CASSSGFGGDNYGYTF.